Included here is one TCR beta chain sequence, with context. Its target is not known. The data belong to a study of cytomegalovirus exposure and HLA in healthy donors. Vbeta (60) and Jbeta (13) primers were used in the PCR. TCRdb's copy holds only in-frame clones and misses some; the assay was immunoSEQ multiplex PCR. This table holds about 160,000 clones, 77% found once. Findings and limits, study-wide: Accurate prediction of HLA-A and HLA-B alleles (for most subjects) was reportedly achieved from TCR beta sequences. A cluster of highly shared sequence variants was likely a sequencing artifact. Analysis was carried out at a later point, and it linked a missense DCLRE1C variant to TCR beta V- and J-gene trimming. Researchers counted around 180 TCR beta chains as cytomegalovirus-associated.

The sample was PBMCs. The TCR sequence derives from a woman in her thirties in good health and CMV-seronegative.

CDR3 nucleotides: TGTGCCAGCAGCTCCAACTCGGACCTAGCGGGTGTTTACGAGCAGTACTTC. It yields the protein CASSSNSDLAGVYEQYF. The chain combines TRBV5-6 with TRBJ2-7, with 8 bases identical to TRBD2. J gave up 4 bases and V 3 bases, and 15 bases lay outside the gene matches. The germline CDR1 and CDR2 sequences are SGHDT and YYEEEE. The CDR3 is 17 residues long.